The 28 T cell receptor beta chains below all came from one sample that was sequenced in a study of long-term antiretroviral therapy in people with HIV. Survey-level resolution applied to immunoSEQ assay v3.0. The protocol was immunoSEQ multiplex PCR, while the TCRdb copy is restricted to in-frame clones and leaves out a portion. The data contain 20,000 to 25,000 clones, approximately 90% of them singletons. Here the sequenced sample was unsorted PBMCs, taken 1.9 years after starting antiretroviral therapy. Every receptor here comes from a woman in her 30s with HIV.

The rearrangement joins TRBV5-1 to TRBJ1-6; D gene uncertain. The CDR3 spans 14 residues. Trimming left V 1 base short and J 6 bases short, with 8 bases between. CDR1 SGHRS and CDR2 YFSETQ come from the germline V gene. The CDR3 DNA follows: TGCGCCAGCAGCTTGAGCGGGTTTAATTCACCCCTCCACTTT. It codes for CASSLSGFNSPLHF.

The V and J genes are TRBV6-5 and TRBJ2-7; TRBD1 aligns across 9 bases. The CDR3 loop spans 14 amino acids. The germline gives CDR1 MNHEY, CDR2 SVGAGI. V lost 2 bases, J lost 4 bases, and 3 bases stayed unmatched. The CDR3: CASSYGQGSYEQYF. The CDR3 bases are TGTGCCAGCAGTTACGGACAGGGGAGTTACGAGCAGTACTTC.

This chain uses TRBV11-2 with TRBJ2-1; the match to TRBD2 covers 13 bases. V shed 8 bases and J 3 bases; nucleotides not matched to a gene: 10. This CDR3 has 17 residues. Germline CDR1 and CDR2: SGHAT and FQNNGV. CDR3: CASRGLAGELYYNEQFF. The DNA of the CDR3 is TGTGCCAGCCGTGGACTAGCGGGGGAGCTGTACTACAATGAGCAGTTCTTC.

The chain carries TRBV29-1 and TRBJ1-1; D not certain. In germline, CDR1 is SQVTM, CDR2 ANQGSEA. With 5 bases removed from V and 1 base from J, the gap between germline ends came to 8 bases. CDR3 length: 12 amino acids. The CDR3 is CSVPAGNTEAFF. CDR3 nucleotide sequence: TGCAGCGTTCCGGCCGGGAACACTGAAGCTTTCTTT.

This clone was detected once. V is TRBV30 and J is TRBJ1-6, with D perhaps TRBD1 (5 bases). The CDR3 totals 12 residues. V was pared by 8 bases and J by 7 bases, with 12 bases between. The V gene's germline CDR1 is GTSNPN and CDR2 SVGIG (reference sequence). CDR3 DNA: TGTGCCCGCCGGGGGTCAAATTCACCCCTCCACTTT. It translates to CARRGSNSPLHF.

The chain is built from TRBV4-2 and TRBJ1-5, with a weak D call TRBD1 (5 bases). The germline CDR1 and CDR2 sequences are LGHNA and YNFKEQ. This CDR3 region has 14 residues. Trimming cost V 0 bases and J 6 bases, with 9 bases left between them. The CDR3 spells CASSQDWGSQPQHF. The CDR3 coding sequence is TGTGCCAGCAGCCAAGATTGGGGGAGTCAGCCCCAGCATTTT.

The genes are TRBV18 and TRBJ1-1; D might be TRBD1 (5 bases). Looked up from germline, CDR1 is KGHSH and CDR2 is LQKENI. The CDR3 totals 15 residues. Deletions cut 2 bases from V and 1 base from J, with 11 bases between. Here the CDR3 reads CASSPVGGGNTEAFF. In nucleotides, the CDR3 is TGTGCCAGCTCACCAGTCGGGGGGGGGAACACTGAAGCTTTCTTT.

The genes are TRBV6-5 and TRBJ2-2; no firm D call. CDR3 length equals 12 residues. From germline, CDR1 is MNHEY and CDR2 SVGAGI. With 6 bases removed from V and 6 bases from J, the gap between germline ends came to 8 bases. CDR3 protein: CASRRRAGELFF. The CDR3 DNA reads TGTGCCAGCAGGAGGCGAGCCGGGGAGCTGTTTTTT.

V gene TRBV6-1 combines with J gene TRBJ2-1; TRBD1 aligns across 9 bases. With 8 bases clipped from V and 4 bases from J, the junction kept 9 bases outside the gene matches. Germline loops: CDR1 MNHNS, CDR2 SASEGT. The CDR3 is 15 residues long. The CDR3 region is CASDTPGQGYNEQFF. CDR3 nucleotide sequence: TGTGCCAGCGATACACCGGGACAGGGTTACAATGAGCAGTTCTTC.

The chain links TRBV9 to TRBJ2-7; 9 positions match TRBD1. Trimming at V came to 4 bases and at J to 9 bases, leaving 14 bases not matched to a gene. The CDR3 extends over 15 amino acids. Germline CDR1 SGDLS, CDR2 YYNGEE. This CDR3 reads CASSPGAGTGIWQYF. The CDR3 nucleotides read TGTGCCAGCAGCCCCGGGGCCGGGACAGGGATTTGGCAGTACTTC.

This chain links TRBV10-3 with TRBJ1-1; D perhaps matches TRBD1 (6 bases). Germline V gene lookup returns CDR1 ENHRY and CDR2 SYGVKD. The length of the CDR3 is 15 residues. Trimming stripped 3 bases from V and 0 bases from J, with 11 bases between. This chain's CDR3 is CAISDLRTVNTEAFF. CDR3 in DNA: TGTGCCATCAGTGACTTGAGGACAGTGAACACTGAAGCTTTCTTT.

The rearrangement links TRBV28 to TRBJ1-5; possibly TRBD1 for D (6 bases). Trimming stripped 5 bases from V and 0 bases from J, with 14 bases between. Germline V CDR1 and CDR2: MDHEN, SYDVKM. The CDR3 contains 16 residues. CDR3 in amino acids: CASSISRGYSNQPQHF. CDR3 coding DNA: TGTGCCAGCAGTATATCGAGGGGGTATAGCAATCAGCCCCAGCATTTT.

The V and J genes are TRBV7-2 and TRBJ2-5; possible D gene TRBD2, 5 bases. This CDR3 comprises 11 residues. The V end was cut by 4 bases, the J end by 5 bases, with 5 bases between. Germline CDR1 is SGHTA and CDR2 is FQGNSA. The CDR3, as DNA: TGTGCCAGCAGCTCGGGGGAGACCCAGTACTTC. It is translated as CASSSGETQYF.

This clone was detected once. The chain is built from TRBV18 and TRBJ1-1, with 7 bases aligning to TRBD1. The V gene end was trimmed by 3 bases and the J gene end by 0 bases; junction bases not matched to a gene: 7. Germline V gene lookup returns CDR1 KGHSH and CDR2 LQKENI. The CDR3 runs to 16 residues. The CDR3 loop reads CASSPGQLKMNTEAFF. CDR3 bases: TGTGCCAGCTCACCGGGACAGCTCAAAATGAACACTGAAGCTTTCTTT. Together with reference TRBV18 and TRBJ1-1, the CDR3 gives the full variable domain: NAGVMQNPRHLVRRRGQEARLRCSPMKGHSHVYWYRQLPEEGLKFMVYLQKENIIDESGMPKERFSAEFPKEGPSILRIQQVVRGDSAAYFCASSPGQLKMNTEAFFGQGTRLTVV.

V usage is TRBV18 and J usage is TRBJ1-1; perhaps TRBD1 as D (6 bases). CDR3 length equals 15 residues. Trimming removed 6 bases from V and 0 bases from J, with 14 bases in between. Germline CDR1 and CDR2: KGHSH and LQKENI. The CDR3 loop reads CASSPPQGMNTEAFF. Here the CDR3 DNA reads TGTGCCAGCTCCCCCCCACAGGGCATGAACACTGAAGCTTTCTTT.

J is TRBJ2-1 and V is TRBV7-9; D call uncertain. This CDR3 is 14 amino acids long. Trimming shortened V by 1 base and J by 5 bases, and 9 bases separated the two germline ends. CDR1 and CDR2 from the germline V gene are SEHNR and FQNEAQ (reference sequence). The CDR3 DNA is TGTGCCAGCAGCTTAGTCGGCTGGGACAATGAGCAGTTCTTC. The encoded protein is CASSLVGWDNEQFF.

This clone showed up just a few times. CDR3 amino acids: CASSEVGTATGNTIYF. CDR3 DNA sequence: TGTGCCAGCAGTGAAGTTGGGACGGCAACTGGAAACACCATATATTTT. J is TRBJ1-3 and V is TRBV6-1, with D maybe TRBD1 (5 bases). Looked up from germline, CDR1 is MNHNS and CDR2 is SASEGT. V was shortened by 1 base and J by 2 bases, with 12 bases between the two germline ends. The CDR3 has 16 amino acids.

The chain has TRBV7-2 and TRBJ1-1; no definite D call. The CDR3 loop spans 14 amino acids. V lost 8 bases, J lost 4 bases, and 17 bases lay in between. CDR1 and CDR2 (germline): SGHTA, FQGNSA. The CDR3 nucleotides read TGTGCCAGCGGCCCTCTCTACCCGGGCACTGAAGCTTTCTTT. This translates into CASGPLYPGTEAFF.

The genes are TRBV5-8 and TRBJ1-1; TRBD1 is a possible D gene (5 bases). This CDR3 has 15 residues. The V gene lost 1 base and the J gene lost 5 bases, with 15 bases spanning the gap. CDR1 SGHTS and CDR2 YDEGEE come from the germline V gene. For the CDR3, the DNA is TGTGCCAGCAGCTTGTATCTGGGGGGAGTGACTGAAGCTTTCTTT. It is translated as CASSLYLGGVTEAFF.

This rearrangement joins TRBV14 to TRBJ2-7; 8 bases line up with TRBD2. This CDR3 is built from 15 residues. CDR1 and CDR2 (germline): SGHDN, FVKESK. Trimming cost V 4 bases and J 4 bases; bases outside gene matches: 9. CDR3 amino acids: CASSPRRSSGYEQYF. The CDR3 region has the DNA TGTGCCAGCAGCCCCCGTCGCTCTAGCGGGTACGAGCAGTACTTC.

CDR3 sequence reads: CSVDRNTEAFF. CDR3 DNA: TGCAGCGTAGACAGGAACACTGAAGCTTTCTTT. The V and J genes are TRBV29-1 and TRBJ1-1, with D possibly matching TRBD1 (5 bases). The CDR3 covers 11 residues. Germline V CDR1 and CDR2: SQVTM, ANQGSEA. V was trimmed by 6 bases and J by 1 base, leaving 6 bases between them.

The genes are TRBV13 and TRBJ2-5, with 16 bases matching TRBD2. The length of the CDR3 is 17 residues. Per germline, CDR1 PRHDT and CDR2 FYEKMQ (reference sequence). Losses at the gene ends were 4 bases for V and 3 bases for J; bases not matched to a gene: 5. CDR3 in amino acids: CASSSGLAGGPKETQYF. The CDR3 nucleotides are TGTGCCAGCAGCTCGGGACTAGCGGGGGGGCCCAAAGAGACCCAGTACTTC. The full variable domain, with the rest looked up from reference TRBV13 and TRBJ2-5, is AAGVIQSPRHLIKEKRETATLKCYPIPRHDTVYWYQQGPGQDPQFLISFYEKMQSDKGSIPDRFSAQQFSDYHSELNMSSLELGDSALYFCASSSGLAGGPKETQYFGPGTRLLVL.

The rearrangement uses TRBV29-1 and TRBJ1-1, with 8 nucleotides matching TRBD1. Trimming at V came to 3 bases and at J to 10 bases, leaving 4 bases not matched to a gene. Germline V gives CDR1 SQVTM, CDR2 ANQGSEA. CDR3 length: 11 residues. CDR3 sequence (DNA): TGCAGCGTTGACAGGACAGGGCCAGCTTTCTTT. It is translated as CSVDRTGPAFF.

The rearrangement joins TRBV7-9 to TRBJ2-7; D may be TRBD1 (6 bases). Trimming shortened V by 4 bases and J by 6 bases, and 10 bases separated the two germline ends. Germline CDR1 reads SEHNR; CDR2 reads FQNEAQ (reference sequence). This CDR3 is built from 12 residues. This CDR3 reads CASSWQGPEQYV. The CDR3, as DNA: TGTGCCAGCAGCTGGCAGGGGCCCGAGCAGTACGTC.

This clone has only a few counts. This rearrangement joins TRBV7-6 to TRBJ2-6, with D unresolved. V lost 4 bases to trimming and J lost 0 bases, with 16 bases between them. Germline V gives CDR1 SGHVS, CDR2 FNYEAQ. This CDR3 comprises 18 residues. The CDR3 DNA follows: TGTGCCAGCAGCTCAAAGGGTGTTTCTAGCTCTGGGGCCAACGTCCTGACTTTC. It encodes CASSSKGVSSSGANVLTF. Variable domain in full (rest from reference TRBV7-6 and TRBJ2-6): GAGVSQSPRYKVTKRGQDVALRCDPISGHVSLYWYRQALGQGPEFLTYFNYEAQQDKSGLPNDRFSAERPEGSISTLTIQRTEQRDSAMYRCASSSKGVSSSGANVLTFGAGSRLTVL.

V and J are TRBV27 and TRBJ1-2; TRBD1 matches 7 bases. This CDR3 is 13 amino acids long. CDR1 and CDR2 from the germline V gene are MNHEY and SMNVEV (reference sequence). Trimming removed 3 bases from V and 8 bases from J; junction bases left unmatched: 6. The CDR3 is CASSLKGARGYTF. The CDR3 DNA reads TGTGCCAGCAGTTTGAAGGGGGCGCGAGGCTACACCTTC.

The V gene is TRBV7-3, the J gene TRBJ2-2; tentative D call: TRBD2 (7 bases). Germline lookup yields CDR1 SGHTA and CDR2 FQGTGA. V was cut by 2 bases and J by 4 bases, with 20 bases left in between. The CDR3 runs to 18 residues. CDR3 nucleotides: TGTGCCAGCAGCTTATCTGGCGGGGGCGCCTCGAGCACCGGGGAGCTGTTTTTT. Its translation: CASSLSGGGASSTGELFF.

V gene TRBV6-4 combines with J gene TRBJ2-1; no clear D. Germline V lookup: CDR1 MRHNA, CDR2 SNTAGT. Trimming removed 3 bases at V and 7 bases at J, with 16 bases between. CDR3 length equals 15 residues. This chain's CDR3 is CASSEKATSRNEQFF. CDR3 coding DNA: TGTGCCAGCAGTGAAAAGGCCACAAGCCGAAATGAGCAGTTCTTC.